A single sample is the source of the 20 T cell receptor beta chains below, sequenced in a study of CD8+CD57+ T cells in acquired aplastic anemia. CDR3 and TCR beta VDJ profiling relied on genomic DNA as the template. TCRdb re-called the reads through MiXCR, storing one row per CDR3 protein. The sample comprises about 220,000 distinct CDR3 sequences, 30% to 35% of which are singletons, and 1% to 1.3% rests with the top ten. The sequencing sample was made of sorted CD4+, CD8+, or CD8+CD57+ T cells (not recorded which) from PBMCs. The origin of the receptors is a human donor in good health, serving as a control.

This clonotype was seen a few times. The V gene is TRBV6-5, the J gene TRBJ1-1; 7 nucleotides line up with TRBD1. Losses at the gene ends were 0 bases for V and 6 bases for J; bases not matched to a gene: 4. The CDR3 totals 14 residues. Germline CDR1 is MNHEY and CDR2 is SVGAGI. CDR3 protein: CASSYSRGRSEAFF. The CDR3 nucleotides are TGTGCCAGCAGTTACTCAAGGGGGCGATCTGAAGCTTTCTTT.

The table lists this clonotype with many counts. The chain employs TRBV11-2 and TRBJ2-7; the D is unclear. The CDR3 runs to 12 residues. Looked up from germline, CDR1 is SGHAT and CDR2 is FQNNGV. V lost 5 bases to trimming and J lost 5 bases, with 10 bases between them. DNA for the CDR3: TGTGCCAGCAGCCGCTCACTCGACGAGCAGTACTTC. Protein product: CASSRSLDEQYF.

J is TRBJ2-7 and V is TRBV5-1; TRBD1 matches 8 bases. V lost 0 bases, J lost 7 bases, and 12 bases stayed unmatched. This CDR3 contains 16 residues. Per the germline V gene, CDR1 is SGHRS and CDR2 is YFSETQ. The CDR3 region has the DNA TGCGCCAGCAGCTTGGTACTCGGACAGGGCGGCAATGAGCAGTACTTC. Translating gives CASSLVLGQGGNEQYF.

This clonotype showed up many times. The chain combines TRBV11-2 with TRBJ2-7, with 11 bases that match TRBD2. The J segment lost 2 bases and the V segment lost 2 bases, leaving 8 bases of the junction unmatched. The germline V gene has CDR1 SGHAT and CDR2 FQNNGV. This CDR3 spans 17 amino acids. CDR3 coding DNA: TGTGCCAGCAGCTTATTGACTAGCGGGGCTATCACCTACGAGCAGTACTTC. This sequence encodes CASSLLTSGAITYEQYF.

This clonotype was seen repeatedly, ten times or more. J is TRBJ1-6 and V is TRBV9; D is unclear. This CDR3 has 16 residues. Germline lookup yields CDR1 SGDLS and CDR2 YYNGEE. The V gene lost 0 bases and the J gene lost 2 bases, with 9 bases spanning the gap. The CDR3: CASSVEDGTYNSPLHF. CDR3 sequence (DNA): TGTGCCAGCAGCGTAGAAGACGGAACCTATAATTCACCCCTCCACTTT.

Note on this clonotype: A much larger clonotype is one base distant, so this may be a read error. This chain connects TRBV4-1 to TRBJ2-5, with D possibly matching TRBD2 (6 bases). The germline V gene has CDR1 MGHRA and CDR2 YSYEKL. V lost 4 bases and J 0 bases, leaving 15 bases between the germline ends. CDR3 length: 16 amino acids. The CDR3 is CASSRRVAAYQETQYF. CDR3 DNA: TGCGCCAGCAGCCGGAGGGTAGCGGCGTACCAAGAGACCCAGTACTTC.

This chain uses TRBV7-3 with TRBJ1-5; unclear D gene. Trimming took 3 bases from V and 5 from J, leaving 20 bases between them. CDR1 SGHTA and CDR2 FQGTGA come from the germline V gene. The CDR3 has 17 amino acids. The CDR3 sequence is CASSFPPDCPKDQPQHF. DNA for the CDR3: TGTGCCAGCAGCTTCCCCCCCGATTGTCCAAAGGATCAGCCCCAGCATTTT.

This clonotype was seen at least ten times. The chain employs TRBV19 and TRBJ2-4, with TRBD2 identical over 8 bases. Germline assignment: CDR1 LNHDA and CDR2 SQIVND (reference sequence). The CDR3 is 16 residues long. V gave up 5 bases and J gave up 3 bases; unmatched junction bases: 9. CDR3 DNA: TGTGCCAGTAGTGCGCTAGCGGGTGGGGACAAAAACATTCAGTACTTC. It specifies CASSALAGGDKNIQYF.

J is TRBJ2-2 and V is TRBV10-3; D remains unclear. The length of the CDR3 is 11 residues. Germline CDR1 ENHRY, CDR2 SYGVKD. Trimming left V 4 bases short and J 7 bases short, with 4 bases between. The DNA of the CDR3 is TGTGCCATCAGTGTCAGCGGGGAGCTGTTTTTT. Protein: CAISVSGELFF.

As concerns this clonotype: Possible read error: a much larger clone is one base away. The chain carries TRBV7-2 and TRBJ1-5; D might be TRBD1 (6 bases). CDR3 length: 16 amino acids. Germline loops: CDR1 SGHTA, CDR2 FQGNSA. CDR3 coding DNA: TGTGCCGGCAGCTTATCGCTTATGGACAGCTGGCAGCCCCAGCATTTT. It is translated as CAGSLSLMDSWQPQHF. Together with reference TRBV7-2 and TRBJ1-5, the CDR3 gives the full variable domain: GAGVSQSPSNKVTEKGKDVELRCDPISGHTALYWYRQSLGQGLEFLIYFQGNSAPDKSGLPSDRFSAERTGGSVSTLTIQRTQQEDSAVYLCAGSLSLMDSWQPQHFGDGTRLSIL.

This clonotype was seen many times. The chain is built from TRBV2 and TRBJ2-5, with unresolved D. CDR3 length: 12 amino acids. CDR1 SNHLY and CDR2 FYNNEI come from the germline V gene. Trimming shortened V by 4 bases and J by 2 bases, and 5 bases separated the two germline ends. The CDR3 loop is CASSVTQETQYF. CDR3 in DNA: TGTGCCAGCAGTGTGACTCAAGAGACCCAGTACTTC. The whole variable domain, filled in from reference TRBV2 and TRBJ2-5, reads EPEVTQTPSHQVTQMGQEVILRCVPISNHLYFYWYRQILGQKVEFLVSFYNNEISEKSEIFDDQFSVERPDGSNFTLKIRSTKLEDSAMYFCASSVTQETQYFGPGTRLLVL.

J is TRBJ1-1 and V is TRBV20-1; 7 bases align to TRBD1. The length of the CDR3 is 17 residues. V was pared by 1 base and J by 1 base, with 12 bases of the junction left unmatched. The germline CDR1 and CDR2 sequences are DFQATT and SNEGSKA (reference sequence). The CDR3 region has the DNA TGCAGTGCTAGAGGAGGGGGCAGGCACCCAGGGAACACTGAAGCTTTCTTT. Translating gives CSARGGGRHPGNTEAFF.

In its sample, this clonotype was seen a few times. The V call is TRBV5-8, the J call TRBJ2-5; a weak D match, TRBD1 (5 bases). The CDR3 is made up of 14 amino acids. Trimming took off 1 base at V and 2 bases at J, with 9 bases between the two ends. Looked up from germline, CDR1 is SGHTS and CDR2 is YDEGEE. The CDR3: CASSLINRQETQYF. CDR3 DNA sequence: TGTGCCAGCAGCTTGATTAACAGGCAAGAGACCCAGTACTTC.

This clonotype has only a few counts. A read error may explain this, as a much larger clone is one base away. The chain combines TRBV19 with TRBJ1-1, with D perhaps TRBD1 (6 bases). Germline lookup yields CDR1 LNHDA and CDR2 SQIVND (reference sequence). V was clipped by 8 bases and J by 8 bases, with 12 bases between them. This CDR3 comprises 11 residues. The CDR3 protein is CASGTGTEAFF. The CDR3 nucleotides read TGTGCCAGTGGCACCGGGACAGAAGCTTTCTTT.

This clonotype was seen a handful of times. Just one base apart from a much larger clone, this may be a read error. The chain is built from TRBV2 and TRBJ1-3; D not resolved. The CDR3 sequence is 15 residues long. Germline assignment: CDR1 SNHLY and CDR2 FYNNEI. V gave up 2 bases and J gave up 2 bases, with 10 bases separating them. DNA of the CDR3: TGTGCCAGCAGTGAATCGGTCAGCCCTGGAAACACCATATATTTT. Its protein is CASSESVSPGNTIYF.

Worth noting for this clonotype: At one of its ends the junction is not consistent with the germline gene, which may arise from a read error. The genes are TRBV2 and TRBJ2-1; 7 nucleotides match TRBD2. Germline assignment: CDR1 SNHLY and CDR2 FYNNEI. This CDR3 region has 15 residues. Here the CDR3 reads CARSEGGGSYNEQFF. In DNA, the CDR3 is TGTGCCCGCAGTGAAGGCGGGGGCTCCTACAATGAGCAGTTCTTC.

V is TRBV5-1 and J is TRBJ2-5, with D possibly TRBD2 on 7 matching bases. The CDR3 spans 15 residues. Trimming took off 7 bases at V and 5 bases at J, with 21 bases between the two ends. In germline, CDR1 is SGHRS, CDR2 YFSETQ. The CDR3, as DNA: TGCGCCAGCTGCTCCGTTGGGGAGGGGGTGGAGACCCAGTACTTC. The encoded protein is CASCSVGEGVETQYF.

Regarding this clonotype: A clone one base away is much larger, so this may be a read error. The chain combines TRBV5-1 with TRBJ2-1; maybe TRBD1 (6 bases). The V and J ends lost 0 bases and 10 bases respectively, with 14 bases between them. The CDR3 contains 14 residues. CDR1 is SGHRS, CDR2 YFSETQ, per germline. The CDR3 DNA reads as TGCGCCAGCAGCTTGGGGACAGTCTGGGGCGAGCAGTTCTTC. As protein: CASSLGTVWGEQFF. Full variable domain (missing parts from reference TRBV5-1 and TRBJ2-1): KAGVTQTPRYLIKTRGQQVTLSCSPISGHRSVSWYQQTPGQGLQFLFEYFSETQRNKGNFPGRFSGRQFSNSRSEMNVSTLELGDSALYLCASSLGTVWGEQFFGPGTRLTVL.

This clonotype was seen many times. The V gene is TRBV12-3 or TRBV12-4, the J gene TRBJ1-2; 8 bases match TRBD1. This CDR3 has 13 residues. V shed 7 bases and J 7 bases; nucleotides not matched to a gene: 8. This chain's CDR3 is CASTPQGAGGYTF. Here the CDR3 DNA reads TGTGCCAGCACCCCCCAGGGGGCGGGTGGCTACACCTTC.

This clonotype was seen ten or more times. The V gene is TRBV10-2, the J gene TRBJ1-1, with TRBD1 matching over 11 bases. Trimming cost V 6 bases and J 7 bases; bases outside gene matches: 4. The length of the CDR3 is 13 residues. Germline V CDR1 and CDR2: WSHSY, SAAADI. Here the CDR3 DNA reads TGCGCCAGCAGAGGACAGGGGGCCATTGAAGCTTTCTTT. This sequence encodes CASRGQGAIEAFF.